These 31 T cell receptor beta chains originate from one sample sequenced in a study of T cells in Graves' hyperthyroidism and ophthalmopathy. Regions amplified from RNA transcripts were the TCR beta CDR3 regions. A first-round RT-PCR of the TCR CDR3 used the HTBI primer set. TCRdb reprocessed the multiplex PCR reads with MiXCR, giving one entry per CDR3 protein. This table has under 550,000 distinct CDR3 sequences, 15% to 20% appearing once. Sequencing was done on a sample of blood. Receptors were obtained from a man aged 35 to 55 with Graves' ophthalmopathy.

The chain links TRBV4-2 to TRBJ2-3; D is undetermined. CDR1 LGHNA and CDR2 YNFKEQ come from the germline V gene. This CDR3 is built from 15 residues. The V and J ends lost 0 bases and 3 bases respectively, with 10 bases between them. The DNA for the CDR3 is TGTGCCAGCAGCCAAGAGGGCAAGACTACAGATACGCAGTATTTT. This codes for CASSQEGKTTDTQYF.

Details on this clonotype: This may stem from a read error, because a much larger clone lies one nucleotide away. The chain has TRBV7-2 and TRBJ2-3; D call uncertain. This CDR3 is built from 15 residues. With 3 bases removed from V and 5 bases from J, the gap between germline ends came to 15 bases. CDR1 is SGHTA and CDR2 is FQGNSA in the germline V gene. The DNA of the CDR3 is TGTGCCAGCAGCTTCGTAAACGCGAAAGGAGATACGCAGTATTTT. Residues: CASSFVNAKGDTQYF.

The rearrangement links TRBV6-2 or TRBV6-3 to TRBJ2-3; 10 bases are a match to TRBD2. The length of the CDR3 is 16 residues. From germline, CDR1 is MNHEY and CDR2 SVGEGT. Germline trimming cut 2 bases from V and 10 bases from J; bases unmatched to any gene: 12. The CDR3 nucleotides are TGTGCCAGCAGTTACCCACTAGCGGGATTCTCTGAAGCGCAGTATTTT. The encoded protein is CASSYPLAGFSEAQYF.

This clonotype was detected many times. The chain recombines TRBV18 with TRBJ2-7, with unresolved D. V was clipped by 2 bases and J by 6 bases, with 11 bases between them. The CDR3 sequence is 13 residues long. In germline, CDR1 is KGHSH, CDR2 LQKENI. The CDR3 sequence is CASSPSRSREQYF. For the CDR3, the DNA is TGTGCCAGCTCACCATCGCGCTCGCGCGAGCAGTACTTC.

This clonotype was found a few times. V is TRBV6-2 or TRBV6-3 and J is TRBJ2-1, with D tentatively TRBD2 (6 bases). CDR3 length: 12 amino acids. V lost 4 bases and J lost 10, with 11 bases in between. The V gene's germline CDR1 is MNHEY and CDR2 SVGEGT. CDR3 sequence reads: CASSLTREEQFF. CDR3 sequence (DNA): TGTGCCAGCAGTTTGACTAGGGAAGAGCAGTTCTTC.

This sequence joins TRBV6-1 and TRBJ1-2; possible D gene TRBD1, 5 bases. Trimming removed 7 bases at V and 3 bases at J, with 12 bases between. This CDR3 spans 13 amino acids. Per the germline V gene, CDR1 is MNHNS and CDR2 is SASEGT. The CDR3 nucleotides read TGTGCCAGCACCGGGACGGCCGACTATGGCTACACCTTC. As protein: CASTGTADYGYTF.

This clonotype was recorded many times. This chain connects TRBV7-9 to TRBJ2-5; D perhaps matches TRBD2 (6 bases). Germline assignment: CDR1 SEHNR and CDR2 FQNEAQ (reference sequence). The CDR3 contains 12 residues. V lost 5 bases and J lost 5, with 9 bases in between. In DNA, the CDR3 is TGTGCCAGCAGCGAGAGCGGGGAGACCCAGTACTTC. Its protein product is CASSESGETQYF.

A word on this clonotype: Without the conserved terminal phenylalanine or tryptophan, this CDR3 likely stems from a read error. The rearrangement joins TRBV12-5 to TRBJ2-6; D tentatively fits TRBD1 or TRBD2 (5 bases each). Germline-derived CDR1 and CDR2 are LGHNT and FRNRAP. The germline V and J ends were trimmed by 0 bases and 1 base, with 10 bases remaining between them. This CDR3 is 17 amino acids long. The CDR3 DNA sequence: TGTGCTAGTGGTTTGGTACTTGGGGGTTCTGGGGCCAACGTCCTGACTTCC. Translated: CASGLVLGGSGANVLTS.

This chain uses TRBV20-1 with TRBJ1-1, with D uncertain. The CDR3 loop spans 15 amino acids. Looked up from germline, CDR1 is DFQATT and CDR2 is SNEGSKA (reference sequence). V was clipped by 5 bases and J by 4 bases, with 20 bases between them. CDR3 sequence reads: CSAPEILSGSTEAFF. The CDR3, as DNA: TGCAGTGCTCCAGAGATTTTAAGTGGAAGCACTGAAGCTTTCTTT.

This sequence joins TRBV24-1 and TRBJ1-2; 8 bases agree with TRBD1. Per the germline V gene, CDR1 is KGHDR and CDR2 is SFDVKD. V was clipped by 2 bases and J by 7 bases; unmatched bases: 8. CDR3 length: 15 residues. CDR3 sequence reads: CATSDSGQGGGGYTF. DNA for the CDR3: TGTGCCACCAGTGATTCCGGACAGGGAGGTGGTGGCTACACCTTC.

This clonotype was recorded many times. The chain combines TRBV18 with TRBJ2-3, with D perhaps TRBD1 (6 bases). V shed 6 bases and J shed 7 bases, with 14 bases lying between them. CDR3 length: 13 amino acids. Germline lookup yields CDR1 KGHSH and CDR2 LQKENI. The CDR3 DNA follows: TGTGCCAGCTCGTCAGACAGGATTAATACGCAGTATTTT. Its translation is CASSSDRINTQYF.

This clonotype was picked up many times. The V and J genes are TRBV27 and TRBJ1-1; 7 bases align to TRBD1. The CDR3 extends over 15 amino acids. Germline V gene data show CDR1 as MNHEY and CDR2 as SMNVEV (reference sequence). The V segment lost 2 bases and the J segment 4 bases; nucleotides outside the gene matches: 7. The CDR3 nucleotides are TGTGCCAGCAGTTTAACCCAGACAGGGACCACTGAAGCTTTCTTT. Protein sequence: CASSLTQTGTTEAFF.

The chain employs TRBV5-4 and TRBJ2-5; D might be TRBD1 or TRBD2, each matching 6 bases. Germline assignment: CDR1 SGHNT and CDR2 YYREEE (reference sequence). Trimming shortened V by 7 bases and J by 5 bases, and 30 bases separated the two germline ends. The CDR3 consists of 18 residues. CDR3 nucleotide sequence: TGTGCCAGCCGCAGTAGGAAGTCTTCCGCAGGGGAGGTGGAGACCCAGTACTTC. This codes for CASRSRKSSAGEVETQYF.

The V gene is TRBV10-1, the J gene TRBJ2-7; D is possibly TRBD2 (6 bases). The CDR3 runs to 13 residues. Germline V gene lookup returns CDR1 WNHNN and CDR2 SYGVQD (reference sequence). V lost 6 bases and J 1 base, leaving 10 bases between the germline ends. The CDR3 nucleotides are TGCGCCAGCAGGAGGAGGGTTTCCTACGAGCAGTACTTC. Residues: CASRRRVSYEQYF.

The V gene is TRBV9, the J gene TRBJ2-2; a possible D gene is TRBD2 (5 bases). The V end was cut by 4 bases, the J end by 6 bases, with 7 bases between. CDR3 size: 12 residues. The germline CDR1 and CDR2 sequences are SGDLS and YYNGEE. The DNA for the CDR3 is TGTGCCAGCAGCCCTAGCCCCGGGGAGCTGTTTTTT. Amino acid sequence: CASSPSPGELFF.

The chain's CDR3 is CASSLFGRAGAKNIQYF. DNA of the CDR3: TGTGCCAGCAGTTTATTTGGGAGGGCAGGGGCCAAAAACATTCAGTACTTC. The chain couples TRBV28 to TRBJ2-4; 7 bases fit TRBD2. The trim removed 1 base at V and 1 base at J, leaving 7 bases unmatched. Per germline, CDR1 MDHEN and CDR2 SYDVKM. The CDR3 covers 17 residues.

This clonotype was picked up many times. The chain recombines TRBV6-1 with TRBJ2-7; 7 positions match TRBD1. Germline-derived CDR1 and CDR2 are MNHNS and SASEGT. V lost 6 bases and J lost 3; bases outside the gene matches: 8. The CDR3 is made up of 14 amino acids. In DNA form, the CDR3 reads TGTGCCAGCAGGAGGGGGACAGCCCTCTACGAGCAGTACTTC. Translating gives CASRRGTALYEQYF.

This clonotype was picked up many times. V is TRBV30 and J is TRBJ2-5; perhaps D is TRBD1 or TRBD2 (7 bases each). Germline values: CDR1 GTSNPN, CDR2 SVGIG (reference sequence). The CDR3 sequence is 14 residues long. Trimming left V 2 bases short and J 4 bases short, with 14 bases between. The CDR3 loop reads CAWSHRGGRETQYF. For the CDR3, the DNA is TGTGCCTGGAGTCACAGGGGAGGGAGAGAGACCCAGTACTTC.

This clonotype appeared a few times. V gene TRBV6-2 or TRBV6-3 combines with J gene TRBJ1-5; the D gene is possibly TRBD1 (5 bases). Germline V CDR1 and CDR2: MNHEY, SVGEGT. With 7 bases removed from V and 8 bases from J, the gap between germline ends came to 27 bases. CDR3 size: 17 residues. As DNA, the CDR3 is TGTGCCAGCACCACCAGGGTAACAAGTAAGTCCCCGGAGCCCCAGCATTTT. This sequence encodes CASTTRVTSKSPEPQHF.

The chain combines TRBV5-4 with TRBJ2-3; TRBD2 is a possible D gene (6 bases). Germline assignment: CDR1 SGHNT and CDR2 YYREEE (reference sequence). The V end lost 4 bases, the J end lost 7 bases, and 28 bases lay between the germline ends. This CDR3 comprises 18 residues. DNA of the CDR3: TGTGCCAGCAGCAACCCGACCGGACTCCTAGCGACTTGGAATACGCAGTATTTT. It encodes CASSNPTGLLATWNTQYF.

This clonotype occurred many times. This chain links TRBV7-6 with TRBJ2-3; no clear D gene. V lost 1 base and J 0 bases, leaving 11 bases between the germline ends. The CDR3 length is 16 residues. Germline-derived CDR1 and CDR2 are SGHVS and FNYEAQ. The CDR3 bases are TGTGCCAGCAGCTTAGTGCGGAGATCTAGCACAGATACGCAGTATTTT. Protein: CASSLVRRSSTDTQYF.

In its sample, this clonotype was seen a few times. The CDR3 protein is CASSFRQAKGSPLHF. As DNA, the CDR3 is TGTGCCAGCAGTTTCAGACAGGCGAAAGGTTCACCCCTCCACTTT. This chain uses TRBV27 with TRBJ1-6, with D perhaps TRBD1 (6 bases). Germline-derived CDR1 and CDR2 are MNHEY and SMNVEV (reference sequence). The V and J ends lost 3 bases and 9 bases respectively, with 15 bases between them. The CDR3 contains 15 residues.

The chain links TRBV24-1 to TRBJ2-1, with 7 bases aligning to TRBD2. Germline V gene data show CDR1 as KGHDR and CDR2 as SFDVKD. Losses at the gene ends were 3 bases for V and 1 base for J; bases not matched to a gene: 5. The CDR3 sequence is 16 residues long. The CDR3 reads CATSDPAGASYNEQFF. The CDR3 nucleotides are TGTGCCACCAGTGATCCGGCGGGAGCTTCCTACAATGAGCAGTTCTTC.

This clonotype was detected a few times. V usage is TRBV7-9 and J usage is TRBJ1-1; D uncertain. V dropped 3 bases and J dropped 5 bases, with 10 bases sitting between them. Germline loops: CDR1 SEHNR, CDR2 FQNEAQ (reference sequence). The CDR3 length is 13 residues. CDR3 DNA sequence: TGTGCCAGCAGCTTTAATCCGAGGACTGAAGCTTTCTTT. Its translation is CASSFNPRTEAFF.

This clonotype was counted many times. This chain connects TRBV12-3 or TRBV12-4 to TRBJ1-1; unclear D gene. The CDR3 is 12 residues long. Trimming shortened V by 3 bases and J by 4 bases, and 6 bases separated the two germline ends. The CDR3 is CASSFGPTEAFF. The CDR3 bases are TGTGCCAGCAGTTTCGGTCCCACTGAAGCTTTCTTT.

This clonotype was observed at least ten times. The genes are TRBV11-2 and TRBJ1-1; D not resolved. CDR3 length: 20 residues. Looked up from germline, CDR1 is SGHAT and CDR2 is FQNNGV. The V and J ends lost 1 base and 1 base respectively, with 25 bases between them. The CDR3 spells CASSLGMKGQNLGRNTEAFF. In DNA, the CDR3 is TGTGCCAGCAGCTTAGGGATGAAAGGGCAAAACCTCGGGAGGAACACTGAAGCTTTCTTT.

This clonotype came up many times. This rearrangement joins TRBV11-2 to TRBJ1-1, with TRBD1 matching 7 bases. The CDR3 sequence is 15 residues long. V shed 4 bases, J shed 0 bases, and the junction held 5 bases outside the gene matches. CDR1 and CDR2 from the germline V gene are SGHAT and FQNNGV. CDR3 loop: CASSSHRGMNTEAFF. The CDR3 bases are TGTGCCAGCAGCTCCCACAGGGGCATGAACACTGAAGCTTTCTTT.

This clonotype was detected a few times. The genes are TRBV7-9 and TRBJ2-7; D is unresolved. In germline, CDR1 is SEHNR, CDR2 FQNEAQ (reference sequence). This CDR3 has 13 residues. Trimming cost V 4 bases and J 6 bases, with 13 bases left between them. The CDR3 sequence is CASSSGPSREQYF. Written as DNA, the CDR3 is TGTGCCAGCAGCTCCGGGCCCTCGCGCGAGCAGTACTTC.

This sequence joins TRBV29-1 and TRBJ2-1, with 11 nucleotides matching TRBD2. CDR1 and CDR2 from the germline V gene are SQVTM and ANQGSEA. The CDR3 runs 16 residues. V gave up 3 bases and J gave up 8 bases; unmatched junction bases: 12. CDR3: CSVDPNLAGGGYEQFF. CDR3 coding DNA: TGCAGCGTTGACCCAAATCTAGCGGGAGGAGGCTATGAGCAGTTCTTC.

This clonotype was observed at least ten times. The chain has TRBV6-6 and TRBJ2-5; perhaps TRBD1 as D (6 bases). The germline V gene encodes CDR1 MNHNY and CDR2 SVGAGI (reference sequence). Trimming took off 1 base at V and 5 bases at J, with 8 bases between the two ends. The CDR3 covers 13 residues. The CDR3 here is CASSYWGRETQYF. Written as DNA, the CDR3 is TGTGCCAGCAGTTACTGGGGGCGGGAGACCCAGTACTTC.

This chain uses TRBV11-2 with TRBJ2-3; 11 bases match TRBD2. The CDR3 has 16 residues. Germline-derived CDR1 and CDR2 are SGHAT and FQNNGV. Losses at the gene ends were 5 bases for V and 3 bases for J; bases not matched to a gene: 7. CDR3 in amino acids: CASSTLGLAATDTQYF. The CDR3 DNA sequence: TGTGCCAGCAGCACCCTGGGACTAGCGGCTACAGATACGCAGTATTTT. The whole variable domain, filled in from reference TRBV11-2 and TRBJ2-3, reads EAGVAQSPRYKIIEKRQSVAFWCNPISGHATLYWYQQILGQGPKLLIQFQNNGVVDDSQLPKDRFSAERLKGVDSTLKIQPAKLEDSAVYLCASSTLGLAATDTQYFGPGTRLTVL.